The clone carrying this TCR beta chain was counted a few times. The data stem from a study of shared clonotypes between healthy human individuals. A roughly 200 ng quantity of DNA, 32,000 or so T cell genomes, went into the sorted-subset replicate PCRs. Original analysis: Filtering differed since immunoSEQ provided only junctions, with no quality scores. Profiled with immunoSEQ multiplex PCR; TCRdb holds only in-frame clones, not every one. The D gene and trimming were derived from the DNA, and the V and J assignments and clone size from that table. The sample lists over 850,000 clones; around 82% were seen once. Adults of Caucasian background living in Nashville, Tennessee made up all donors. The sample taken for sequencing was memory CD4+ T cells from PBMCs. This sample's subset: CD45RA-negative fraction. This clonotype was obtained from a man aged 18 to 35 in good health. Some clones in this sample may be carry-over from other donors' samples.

The CDR3 nucleotides read TGTGCCAGCTCACCATCCGGGCTTAACTATGGCTACACCTTC. Its translation: CASSPSGLNYGYTF. V and J are TRBV18 and TRBJ1-2; the D is unclear. Trimming took 2 bases from V and 1 from J, leaving 8 bases between them. The germline gives CDR1 KGHSH, CDR2 LQKENI. CDR3 length: 14 amino acids.